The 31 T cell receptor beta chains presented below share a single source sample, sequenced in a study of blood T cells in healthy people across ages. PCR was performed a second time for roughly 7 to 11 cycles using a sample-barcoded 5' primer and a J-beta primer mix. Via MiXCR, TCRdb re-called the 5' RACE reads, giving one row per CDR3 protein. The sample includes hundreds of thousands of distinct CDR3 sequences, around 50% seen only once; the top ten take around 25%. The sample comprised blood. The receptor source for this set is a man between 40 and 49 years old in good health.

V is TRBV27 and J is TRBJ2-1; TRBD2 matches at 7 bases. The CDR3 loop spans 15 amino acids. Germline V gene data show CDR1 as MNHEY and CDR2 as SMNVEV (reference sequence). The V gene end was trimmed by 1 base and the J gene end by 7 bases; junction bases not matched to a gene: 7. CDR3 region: CASSLCAGVENEQFF. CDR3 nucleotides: TGTGCCAGCAGTTTATGCGCGGGAGTCGAGAATGAGCAGTTCTTC.

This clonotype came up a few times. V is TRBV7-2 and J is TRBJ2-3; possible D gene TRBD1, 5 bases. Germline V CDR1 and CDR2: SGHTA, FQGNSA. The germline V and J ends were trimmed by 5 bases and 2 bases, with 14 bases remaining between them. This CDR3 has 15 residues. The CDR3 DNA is TGTGCCAGCAGCCTCCAGGGTATAGACACAGATACGCAGTATTTT. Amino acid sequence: CASSLQGIDTDTQYF. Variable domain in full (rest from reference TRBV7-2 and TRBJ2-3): GAGVSQSPSNKVTEKGKDVELRCDPISGHTALYWYRQSLGQGLEFLIYFQGNSAPDKSGLPSDRFSAERTGGSVSTLTIQRTQQEDSAVYLCASSLQGIDTDTQYFGPGTRLTVL.

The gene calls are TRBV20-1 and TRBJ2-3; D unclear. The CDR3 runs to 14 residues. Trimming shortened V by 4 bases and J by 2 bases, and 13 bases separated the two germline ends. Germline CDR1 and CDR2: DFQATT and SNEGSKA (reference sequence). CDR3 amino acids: CSAKPTENTDTQYF. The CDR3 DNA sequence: TGCAGTGCTAAGCCGACGGAAAACACAGATACGCAGTATTTT.

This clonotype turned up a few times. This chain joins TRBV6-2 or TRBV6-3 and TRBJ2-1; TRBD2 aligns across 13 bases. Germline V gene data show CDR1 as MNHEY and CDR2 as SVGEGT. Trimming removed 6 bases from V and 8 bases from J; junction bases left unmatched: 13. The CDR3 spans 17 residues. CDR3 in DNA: TGTGCCAGCAGCAGACGAGGACTAGCGGGAGCAGGGTATGAGCAGTTCTTC. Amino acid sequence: CASSRRGLAGAGYEQFF.

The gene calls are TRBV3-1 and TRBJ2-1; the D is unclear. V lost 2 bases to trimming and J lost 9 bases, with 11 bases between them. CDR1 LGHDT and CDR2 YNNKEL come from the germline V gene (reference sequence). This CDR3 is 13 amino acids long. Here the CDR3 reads CASSQYVTSEQFF. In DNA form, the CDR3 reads TGTGCCAGCAGCCAATATGTGACAAGTGAGCAGTTCTTC.

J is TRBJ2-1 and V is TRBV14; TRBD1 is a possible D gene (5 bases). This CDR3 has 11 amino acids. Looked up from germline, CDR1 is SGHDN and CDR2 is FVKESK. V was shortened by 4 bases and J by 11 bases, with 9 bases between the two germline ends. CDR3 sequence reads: CASSPTGQQFF. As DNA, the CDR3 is TGTGCCAGCAGCCCCACAGGCCAGCAGTTCTTC.

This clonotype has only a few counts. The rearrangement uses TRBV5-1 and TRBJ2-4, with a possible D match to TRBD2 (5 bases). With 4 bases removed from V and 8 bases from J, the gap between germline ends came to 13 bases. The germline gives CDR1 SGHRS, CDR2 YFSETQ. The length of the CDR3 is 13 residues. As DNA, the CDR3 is TGCGCCAGCAGCCCCGACGGGGTAGACATTCAGTACTTC. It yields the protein CASSPDGVDIQYF. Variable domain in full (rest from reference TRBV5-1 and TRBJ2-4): KAGVTQTPRYLIKTRGQQVTLSCSPISGHRSVSWYQQTPGQGLQFLFEYFSETQRNKGNFPGRFSGRQFSNSRSEMNVSTLELGDSALYLCASSPDGVDIQYFGAGTRLSVL.

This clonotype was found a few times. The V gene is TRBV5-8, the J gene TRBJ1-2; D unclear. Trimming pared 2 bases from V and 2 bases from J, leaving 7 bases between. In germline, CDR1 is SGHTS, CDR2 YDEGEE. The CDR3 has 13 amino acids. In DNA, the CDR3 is TGTGCCAGCAGCTTTCGTGCGAACTATGGCTACACCTTC. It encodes CASSFRANYGYTF.

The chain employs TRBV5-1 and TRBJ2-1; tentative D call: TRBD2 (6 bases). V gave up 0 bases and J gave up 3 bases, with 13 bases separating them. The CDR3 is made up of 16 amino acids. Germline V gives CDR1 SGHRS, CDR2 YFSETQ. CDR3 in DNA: TGCGCCAGCAGCTTGGGTCTGGAGGGAGACTACAATGAGCAGTTCTTC. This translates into CASSLGLEGDYNEQFF.

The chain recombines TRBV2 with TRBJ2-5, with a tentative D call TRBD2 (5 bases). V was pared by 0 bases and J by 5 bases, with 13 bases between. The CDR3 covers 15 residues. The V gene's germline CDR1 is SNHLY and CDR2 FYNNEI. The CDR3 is CASSEALRGRETQYF. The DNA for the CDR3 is TGTGCCAGCAGTGAAGCCCTCAGAGGGCGGGAGACCCAGTACTTC.

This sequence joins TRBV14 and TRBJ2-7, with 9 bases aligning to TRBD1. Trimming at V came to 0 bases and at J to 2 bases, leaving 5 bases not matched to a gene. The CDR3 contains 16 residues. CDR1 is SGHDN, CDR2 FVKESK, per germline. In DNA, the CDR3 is TGTGCCAGCAGCCAAGATCACTGGGACAGGGCCTACGAGCAGTACTTC. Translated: CASSQDHWDRAYEQYF.

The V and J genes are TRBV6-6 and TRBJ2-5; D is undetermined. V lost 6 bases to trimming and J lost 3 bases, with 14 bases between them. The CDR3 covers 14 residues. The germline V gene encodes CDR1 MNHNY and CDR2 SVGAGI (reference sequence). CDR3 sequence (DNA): TGTGCCAGCAGAGACTCGACAAGAAAAGAGACCCAGTACTTC. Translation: CASRDSTRKETQYF.

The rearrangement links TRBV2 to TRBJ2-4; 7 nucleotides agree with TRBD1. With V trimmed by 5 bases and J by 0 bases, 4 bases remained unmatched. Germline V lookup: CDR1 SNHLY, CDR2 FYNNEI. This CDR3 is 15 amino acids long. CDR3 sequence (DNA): TGTGCCAGCAGTACAGGGGTACGAGCCAAAAACATTCAGTACTTC. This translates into CASSTGVRAKNIQYF.

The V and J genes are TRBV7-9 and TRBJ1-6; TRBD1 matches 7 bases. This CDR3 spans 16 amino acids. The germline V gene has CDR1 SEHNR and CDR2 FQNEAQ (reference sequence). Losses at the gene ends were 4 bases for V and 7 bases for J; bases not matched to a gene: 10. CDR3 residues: CASSSRPRDSNSPLHF. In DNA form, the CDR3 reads TGTGCCAGCAGCTCCCGCCCAAGGGACAGCAATTCACCCCTCCACTTT.

In nucleotides, the CDR3 is TGTGCCAGCAGCGTAGCAGGTTTTATCAATCAGCCCCAGCATTTT. Translating gives CASSVAGFINQPQHF. The rearrangement joins TRBV9 to TRBJ1-5, with D unclear. The CDR3 loop spans 15 amino acids. Deletions cut 0 bases from V and 3 bases from J, with 10 bases between. Germline V gene data show CDR1 as SGDLS and CDR2 as YYNGEE. The full variable domain, its missing parts supplied by reference TRBV9 and TRBJ1-5, is DSGVTQTPKHLITATGQRVTLRCSPRSGDLSVYWYQQSLDQGLQFLIQYYNGEERAKGNILERFSAQQFPDLHSELNLSSLELGDSALYFCASSVAGFINQPQHFGDGTRLSIL.

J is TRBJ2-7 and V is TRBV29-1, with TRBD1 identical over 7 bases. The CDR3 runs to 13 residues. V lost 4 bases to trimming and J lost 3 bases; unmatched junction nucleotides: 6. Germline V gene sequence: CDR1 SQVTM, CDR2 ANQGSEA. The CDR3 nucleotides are TGCAGCGTTGGGGGGACAGCAAGCTACGAGCAGTACTTC. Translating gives CSVGGTASYEQYF.

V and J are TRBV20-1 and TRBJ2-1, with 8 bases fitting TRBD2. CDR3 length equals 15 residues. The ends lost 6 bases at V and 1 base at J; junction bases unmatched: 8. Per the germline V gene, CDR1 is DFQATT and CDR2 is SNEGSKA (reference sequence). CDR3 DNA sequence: TGCAGTGCAAGAAGCGGGGGACGGTCCTACAATGAGCAGTTCTTC. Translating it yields CSARSGGRSYNEQFF.

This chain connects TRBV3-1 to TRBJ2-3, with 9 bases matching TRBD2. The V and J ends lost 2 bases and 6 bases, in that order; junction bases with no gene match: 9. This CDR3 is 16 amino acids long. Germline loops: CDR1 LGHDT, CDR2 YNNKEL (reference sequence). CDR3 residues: CASSQYPSGNGDTQYF. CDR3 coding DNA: TGTGCCAGCAGCCAATACCCTAGCGGGAATGGGGATACGCAGTATTTT.

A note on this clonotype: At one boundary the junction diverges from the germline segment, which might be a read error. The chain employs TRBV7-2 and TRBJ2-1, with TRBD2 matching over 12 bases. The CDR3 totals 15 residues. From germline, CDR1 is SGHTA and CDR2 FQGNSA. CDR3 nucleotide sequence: TGTGCCAGCAGCCTAGCTAGCGGGAGGGCCAATGAGCAGTTCTTC. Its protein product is CASSLASGRANEQFF.

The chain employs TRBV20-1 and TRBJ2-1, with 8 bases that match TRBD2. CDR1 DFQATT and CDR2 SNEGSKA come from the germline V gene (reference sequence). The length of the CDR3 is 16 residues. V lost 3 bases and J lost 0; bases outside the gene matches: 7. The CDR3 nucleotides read TGCAGTGCTAGTCCTAGCGGGCGTAGCTCCTACAATGAGCAGTTCTTC. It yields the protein CSASPSGRSSYNEQFF.

The CDR3 reads CAWSVQGYSGYTF. The CDR3, as DNA: TGTGCCTGGAGTGTTCAGGGGTACTCTGGCTACACCTTC. V gene TRBV30 combines with J gene TRBJ1-2; perhaps TRBD1 as D (6 bases). Germline V gene sequence: CDR1 GTSNPN, CDR2 SVGIG (reference sequence). This CDR3 comprises 13 residues. V dropped 0 bases and J dropped 7 bases, with 12 bases sitting between them.

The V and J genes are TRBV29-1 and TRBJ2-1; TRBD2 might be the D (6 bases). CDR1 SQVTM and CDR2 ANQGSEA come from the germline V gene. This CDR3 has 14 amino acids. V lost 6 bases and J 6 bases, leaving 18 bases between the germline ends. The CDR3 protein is CSVIMTGTANEQFF. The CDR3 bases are TGCAGCGTCATAATGACCGGGACTGCCAATGAGCAGTTCTTC.

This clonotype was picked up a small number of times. For the CDR3, the DNA is TGTGCCAGCAGTCCTATGGGGGGGCTAGTCTTAGAAGATACGCAGTATTTT. Residues: CASSPMGGLVLEDTQYF. The genes are TRBV27 and TRBJ2-3; D is perhaps TRBD2 (7 bases). The germline V and J ends were trimmed by 5 bases and 5 bases, with 23 bases remaining between them. Germline V lookup: CDR1 MNHEY, CDR2 SMNVEV (reference sequence). This CDR3 has 17 amino acids.

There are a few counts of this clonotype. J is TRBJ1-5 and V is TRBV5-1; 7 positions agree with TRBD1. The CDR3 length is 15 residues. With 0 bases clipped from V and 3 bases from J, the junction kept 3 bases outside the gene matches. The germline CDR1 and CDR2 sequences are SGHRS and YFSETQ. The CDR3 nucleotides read TGCGCCAGCAGCTTGGCAGGGGGGCTCAATCAGCCCCAGCATTTT. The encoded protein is CASSLAGGLNQPQHF.

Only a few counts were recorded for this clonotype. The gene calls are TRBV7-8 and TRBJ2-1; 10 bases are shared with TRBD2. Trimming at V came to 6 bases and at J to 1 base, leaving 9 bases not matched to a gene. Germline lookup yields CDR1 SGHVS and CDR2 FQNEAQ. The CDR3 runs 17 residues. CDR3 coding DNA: TGTGCCAGCAGTCCTACACTAGCGGGGAGGTCCTACAATGAGCAGTTCTTC. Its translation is CASSPTLAGRSYNEQFF.

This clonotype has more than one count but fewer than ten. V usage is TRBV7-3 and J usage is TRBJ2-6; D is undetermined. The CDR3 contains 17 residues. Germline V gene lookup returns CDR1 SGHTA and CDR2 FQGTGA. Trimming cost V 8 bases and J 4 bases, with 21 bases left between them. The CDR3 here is CASGEVDDLAGANVLTF. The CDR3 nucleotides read TGTGCCAGCGGCGAAGTGGACGATTTAGCCGGGGCCAACGTCCTGACTTTC.

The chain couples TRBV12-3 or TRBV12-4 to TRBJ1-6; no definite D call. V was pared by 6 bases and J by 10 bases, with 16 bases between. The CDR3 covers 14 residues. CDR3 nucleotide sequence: TGTGCCAGCAGCCTGGCGGGCGTTGGGTCACCCCTCCACTTT. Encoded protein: CASSLAGVGSPLHF.

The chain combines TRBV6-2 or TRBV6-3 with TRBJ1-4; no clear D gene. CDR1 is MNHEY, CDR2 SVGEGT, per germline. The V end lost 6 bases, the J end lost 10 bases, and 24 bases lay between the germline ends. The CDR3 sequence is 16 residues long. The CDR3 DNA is TGTGCCAGCAGACCACACCTAGGGATTGCGCAAGGAAAACTGTTTTTT. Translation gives CASRPHLGIAQGKLFF.

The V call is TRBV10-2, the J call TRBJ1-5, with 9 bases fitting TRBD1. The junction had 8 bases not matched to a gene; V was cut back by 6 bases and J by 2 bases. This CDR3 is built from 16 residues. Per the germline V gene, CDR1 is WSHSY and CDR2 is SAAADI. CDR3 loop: CASSSRDRAGNQPQHF. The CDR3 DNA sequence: TGCGCCAGCAGCTCCCGGGACAGGGCTGGCAATCAGCCCCAGCATTTT.

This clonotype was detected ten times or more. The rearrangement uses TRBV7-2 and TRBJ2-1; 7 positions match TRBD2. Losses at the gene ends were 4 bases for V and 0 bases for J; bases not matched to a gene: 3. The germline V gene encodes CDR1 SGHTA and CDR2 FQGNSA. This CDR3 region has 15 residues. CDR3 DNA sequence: TGTGCCAGCAGCTCGTCGGGGGGCTCCTACAATGAGCAGTTCTTC. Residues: CASSSSGGSYNEQFF.

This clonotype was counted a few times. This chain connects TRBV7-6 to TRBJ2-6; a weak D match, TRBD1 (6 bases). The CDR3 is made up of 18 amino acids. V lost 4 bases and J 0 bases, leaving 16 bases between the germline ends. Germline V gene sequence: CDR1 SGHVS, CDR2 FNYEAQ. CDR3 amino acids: CASSSRDMPLSGANVLTF. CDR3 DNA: TGTGCCAGCAGCTCCCGGGACATGCCACTCTCTGGGGCCAACGTCCTGACTTTC. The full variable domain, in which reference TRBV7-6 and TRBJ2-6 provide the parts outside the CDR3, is GAGVSQSPRYKVTKRGQDVALRCDPISGHVSLYWYRQALGQGPEFLTYFNYEAQQDKSGLPNDRFSAERPEGSISTLTIQRTEQRDSAMYRCASSSRDMPLSGANVLTFGAGSRLTVL.